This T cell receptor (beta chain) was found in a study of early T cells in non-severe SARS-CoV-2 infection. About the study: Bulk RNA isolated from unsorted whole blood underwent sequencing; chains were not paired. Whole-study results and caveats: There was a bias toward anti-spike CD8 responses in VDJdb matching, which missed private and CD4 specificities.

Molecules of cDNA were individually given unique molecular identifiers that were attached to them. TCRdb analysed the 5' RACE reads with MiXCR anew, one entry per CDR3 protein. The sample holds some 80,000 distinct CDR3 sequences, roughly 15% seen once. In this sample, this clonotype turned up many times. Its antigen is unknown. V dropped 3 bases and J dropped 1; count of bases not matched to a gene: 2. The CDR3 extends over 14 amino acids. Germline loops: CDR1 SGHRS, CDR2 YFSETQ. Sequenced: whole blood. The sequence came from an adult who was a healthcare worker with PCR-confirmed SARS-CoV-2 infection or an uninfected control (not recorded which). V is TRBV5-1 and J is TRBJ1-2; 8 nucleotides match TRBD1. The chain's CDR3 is CASSSTGDNYGYTF. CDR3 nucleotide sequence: TGCGCCAGCAGCTCGACAGGGGATAACTATGGCTACACCTTC.